The 8 T cell receptor beta chains listed next were all sequenced from one sample in a study of OX40 agonist ivuxolimab in advanced cancers. The protocol was immunoSEQ multiplex PCR, while the TCRdb copy is restricted to in-frame clones and leaves out a portion. The repertoire includes about 100,000 clones, about 90% of them detected once, and roughly 0.16% sits in the top ten. The sequences come from CD4+ or CD8+ T cells sorted from blood, collected in a trial of the OX40 agonist ivuxolimab. The receptors stem from an adult with an advanced solid tumor such as melanoma, head and neck, liver or kidney cancer.

The gene calls are TRBV7-3 and TRBJ1-6; TRBD1 is a possible D gene (6 bases). Germline V gives CDR1 SGHTA, CDR2 FQGTGA. The CDR3 has 14 residues. The V gene lost 1 base and the J gene lost 7 bases, with 8 bases spanning the gap. The CDR3 loop is CASSLKGGNSPLHF. CDR3 in DNA: TGTGCCAGCAGCTTAAAAGGGGGAAATTCACCCCTCCACTTT.

The chain couples TRBV2 to TRBJ2-1, with unresolved D. From germline, CDR1 is SNHLY and CDR2 FYNNEI. This CDR3 comprises 15 residues. V was trimmed by 2 bases and J by 7 bases, leaving 15 bases between them. CDR3 amino acids: CASSELRNNNNEQFF. CDR3 coding DNA: TGTGCCAGCAGTGAATTGAGGAACAATAATAATGAGCAGTTCTTC.

The chain links TRBV7-9 to TRBJ1-6, with D perhaps TRBD1 (5 bases). The CDR3 loop spans 16 amino acids. V dropped 3 bases and J dropped 8 bases, with 17 bases sitting between them. Germline values: CDR1 SEHNR, CDR2 FQNEAQ (reference sequence). In DNA form, the CDR3 reads TGTGCCAGCAGCTTGGCCGGGGGTGTTGGAGATTCACCCCTCCACTTT. It is translated as CASSLAGGVGDSPLHF.

The V call is TRBV4-1, the J call TRBJ2-1, with 12 bases identical to TRBD1. Germline CDR1 reads MGHRA; CDR2 reads YSYEKL. CDR3 length equals 15 residues. Germline trimming cut 2 bases from V and 15 bases from J; bases unmatched to any gene: 11. CDR3 nucleotides: TGCGCCAGCAGCCAACCGGGACAGGGGGCCTCCCGGTGGTTCTTC. It yields the protein CASSQPGQGASRWFF.

The CDR3 protein is CASSGPRAAEGSYEQYF. CDR3 in DNA: TGTGCCAGTAGTGGGCCTCGGGCAGCGGAGGGGTCCTACGAGCAGTACTTC. This chain links TRBV19 with TRBJ2-7; maybe TRBD2 (6 bases). CDR3 length: 17 residues. Germline V gives CDR1 LNHDA, CDR2 SQIVND (reference sequence). Trimming took 5 bases from V and 1 from J, leaving 21 bases between them.

This sequence joins TRBV5-4 and TRBJ1-4; D may be TRBD1 (5 bases). V was shortened by 4 bases and J by 0 bases, with 13 bases between the two germline ends. CDR1 and CDR2 (germline): SGHNT, YYREEE (reference sequence). The CDR3 is 16 amino acids. The CDR3 DNA reads as TGTGCCAGCAGCCCCGGGACCTTTGCAACTAATGAAAAACTGTTTTTT. Its protein is CASSPGTFATNEKLFF. The full variable domain, with the rest looked up from reference TRBV5-4 and TRBJ1-4, is ETGVTQSPTHLIKTRGQQVTLRCSSQSGHNTVSWYQQALGQGPQFIFQYYREEENGRGNFPPRFSGLQFPNYSSELNVNALELDDSALYLCASSPGTFATNEKLFFGSGTQLSVL.

The chain employs TRBV28 and TRBJ2-1; a weak D match, TRBD2 (6 bases). CDR1 MDHEN and CDR2 SYDVKM come from the germline V gene. The germline V and J ends were trimmed by 7 bases and 0 bases, with 10 bases remaining between them. The CDR3 consists of 14 residues. CDR3 bases: TGTGCCAGCACGCCCGGGAGCTCCTACAATGAGCAGTTCTTC. It yields the protein CASTPGSSYNEQFF.

V and J are TRBV28 and TRBJ1-2; D is ambiguous. Deletions cut 6 bases from V and 2 bases from J, with 13 bases between. CDR1 and CDR2 (germline): MDHEN, SYDVKM. There are 14 residues in the CDR3. This CDR3 reads CASRGFGTNYGYTF. As DNA, the CDR3 is TGTGCCAGCAGAGGGTTCGGAACAAACTATGGCTACACCTTC.